The 29 T cell receptor beta chains given below trace back to one sample, sequenced in a study of OX40 agonist ivuxolimab in advanced cancers. Measured with immunoSEQ multiplex PCR; TCRdb has only the in-frame clones, and not every one. Of approximately 19,000 clones listed, roughly 91% are singletons. This specimen consisted of CD4+ or CD8+ T cells sorted from blood, obtained in a trial of the OX40 agonist ivuxolimab. The receptors derive from an adult with an advanced solid tumor such as melanoma, head and neck, liver or kidney cancer.

This chain links TRBV4-1 with TRBJ1-5, with D perhaps TRBD1 (6 bases). V lost 0 bases, J lost 4 bases, and 13 bases lay in between. Germline V gene data show CDR1 as MGHRA and CDR2 as YSYEKL. The CDR3 is 16 amino acids. This CDR3 reads CASSQDYRVKNQPQHF. DNA for the CDR3: TGCGCCAGCAGCCAAGATTACAGGGTCAAGAATCAGCCCCAGCATTTT.

The chain joins TRBV6-1 to TRBJ2-7, with D perhaps given as TRBD1 or TRBD2 (6 bases each). Trimming took off 2 bases at V and 3 bases at J, with 14 bases between the two ends. This CDR3 has 15 amino acids. The germline V gene has CDR1 MNHNS and CDR2 SASEGT. This CDR3 reads CASSEWQGRNYEQYF. The CDR3, as DNA: TGTGCCAGCAGTGAATGGCAGGGGAGGAACTACGAGCAGTACTTC.

The rearrangement joins TRBV5-8 to TRBJ2-2; the D is unclear. The CDR3 length is 11 residues. The V end lost 2 bases, the J end lost 6 bases, and 2 bases lay between the germline ends. Germline CDR1 SGHTS, CDR2 YDEGEE. The DNA of the CDR3 is TGTGCCAGCAGCTTAGCCGGGGAGCTGTTTTTT. Its protein is CASSLAGELFF.

The CDR3 DNA reads as TGTGCCAGCAGTTCCTACGGGACAGAAGGGGGATACGAGCAGTACTTC. It yields the protein CASSSYGTEGGYEQYF. The rearrangement uses TRBV27 and TRBJ2-7; 7 bases line up with TRBD1. V shed 4 bases and J 4 bases; nucleotides not matched to a gene: 13. The CDR3 runs to 16 residues. CDR1 MNHEY and CDR2 SMNVEV come from the germline V gene (reference sequence).

This sequence joins TRBV15 and TRBJ1-6, with a tentative D call TRBD1 (5 bases). V was pared by 5 bases and J by 12 bases, with 11 bases between. Germline V lookup: CDR1 LNHNV, CDR2 YYDKDF (reference sequence). There are 12 residues in the CDR3. The CDR3 region has the DNA TGTGCCACCAGCGTCCGTGGGGGACCCCTCCACTTT. Translated: CATSVRGGPLHF.

V is TRBV27 and J is TRBJ2-3, with TRBD1 matching 8 bases. CDR1 MNHEY and CDR2 SMNVEV come from the germline V gene (reference sequence). The junction had 14 bases not matched to a gene; V was cut back by 9 bases and J by 3 bases. The CDR3 is made up of 16 amino acids. The CDR3: CARGNVGQGITDTQYF. The CDR3 DNA reads as TGTGCCAGGGGAAACGTAGGACAGGGTATTACAGATACGCAGTATTTT.

The V gene is TRBV5-6, the J gene TRBJ1-5; tentative D call: TRBD1 (5 bases). V was clipped by 4 bases and J by 3 bases, with 11 bases between them. This CDR3 comprises 14 residues. Germline V gene lookup returns CDR1 SGHDT and CDR2 YYEEEE. CDR3 nucleotides: TGTGCCAGCAGCATCGGACAACTCAATCAGCCCCAGCATTTT. Protein sequence: CASSIGQLNQPQHF.

The chain couples TRBV18 to TRBJ2-7; D is undetermined. Germline V lookup: CDR1 KGHSH, CDR2 LQKENI. Trimming removed 6 bases at V and 2 bases at J, with 11 bases between. The CDR3 has 13 amino acids. The CDR3 coding sequence is TGTGCCAGCTCCCATGACACCACCTACGAGCAGTACTTC. This gives the protein CASSHDTTYEQYF.

This chain joins TRBV25-1 and TRBJ2-7, with D unclear. CDR1 and CDR2 from the germline V gene are MGHDK and SYGVNS. This CDR3 is 15 amino acids long. Trimming stripped 2 bases from V and 0 bases from J, with 11 bases between. CDR3 DNA sequence: TGTGCCAGCAGTGAAGGCATAGCCAGCTCCTACGAGCAGTACTTC. This sequence encodes CASSEGIASSYEQYF.

V gene TRBV12-1 combines with J gene TRBJ1-1. TRBV12-1 is labeled a pseudogene. CDR3 length equals 16 residues. CDR3 coding DNA: TGTGCCAGCAGCTCCTCCCGACCTATTTTGGACACTGAAGCTTTCTTT. It codes for CASSSSRPILDTEAFF.

This clone was observed once. The V gene is TRBV5-6, the J gene TRBJ2-5; D is perhaps TRBD2 (6 bases). V was cut by 0 bases and J by 2 bases, with 20 bases left in between. The V gene's germline CDR1 is SGHDT and CDR2 YYEEEE. This CDR3 is 18 amino acids long. CDR3 region: CASSLAPPRSGLQETQYF. As DNA, the CDR3 is TGTGCCAGCAGCTTGGCCCCACCAAGAAGCGGGCTGCAAGAGACCCAGTACTTC.

This clone came up once. The chain links TRBV4-1 to TRBJ2-7, with D maybe TRBD2 (5 bases). This CDR3 contains 16 residues. Trimming took off 1 base at V and 2 bases at J, with 15 bases between the two ends. Germline loops: CDR1 MGHRA, CDR2 YSYEKL. The CDR3 reads CASSQVSRVGAYEQYF. In DNA form, the CDR3 reads TGCGCCAGCAGCCAAGTGTCGAGGGTTGGAGCCTACGAGCAGTACTTC.

Only one count was recorded for this clone. V is TRBV7-2 and J is TRBJ2-7; 8 nucleotides match TRBD1. The CDR3 length is 15 residues. With V trimmed by 4 bases and J by 0 bases, 5 bases remained unmatched. Looked up from germline, CDR1 is SGHTA and CDR2 is FQGNSA. The CDR3 protein is CASSYSGTGSYEQYF. CDR3 DNA: TGTGCCAGCAGCTATTCCGGGACAGGCTCCTACGAGCAGTACTTC.

The rearrangement joins TRBV18 to TRBJ2-5; weak D call: TRBD1 (6 bases). With the DNA end fitting TRBJ2-7 better, the J assignment may be wrong. CDR3 length: 14 amino acids. Germline V gene data show CDR1 as KGHSH and CDR2 as LQKENI. The CDR3 sequence is CASSPEQGSYEQYF. The CDR3 bases are TGTGCCAGCTCACCGGAACAGGGATCCTACGAGCAGTACTTC.

This chain uses TRBV14 with TRBJ1-6; D not resolved. CDR3 length: 13 amino acids. Trimming removed 6 bases at V and 7 bases at J, with 10 bases between. Germline-derived CDR1 and CDR2 are SGHDN and FVKESK. The CDR3 DNA reads TGTGCCAGCAGTTACGGTCCAAATTCACCCCTCCACTTT. It translates to CASSYGPNSPLHF.

The chain uses TRBV11-2 and TRBJ2-7; 7 nucleotides match TRBD2. This CDR3 is built from 15 residues. With V trimmed by 3 bases and J by 0 bases, 5 bases remained unmatched. The germline V gene encodes CDR1 SGHAT and CDR2 FQNNGV. The CDR3 is CASSLEGGVSYEQYF. Written as DNA, the CDR3 is TGTGCCAGCAGCTTGGAGGGAGGGGTCTCCTACGAGCAGTACTTC. Full variable domain (missing parts from reference TRBV11-2 and TRBJ2-7): EAGVAQSPRYKIIEKRQSVAFWCNPISGHATLYWYQQILGQGPKLLIQFQNNGVVDDSQLPKDRFSAERLKGVDSTLKIQPAKLEDSAVYLCASSLEGGVSYEQYFGPGTRLTVT.

The rearrangement joins TRBV1 to TRBJ2-5; the table calls TRBD2, which could not be checked here. TRBV1 is flagged as a pseudogene. This CDR3 has 20 amino acids. The CDR3 region is CTSSHNGLAGQPRIQETQYF. For the CDR3, the DNA is TGCACCAGCAGCCACAATGGGCTAGCGGGTCAACCACGAATCCAAGAGACCCAGTACTTC.

This clone has more than one count but fewer than ten. The chain employs TRBV19 and TRBJ1-1; no firm D call. Germline V gene lookup returns CDR1 LNHDA and CDR2 SQIVND (reference sequence). Trimming took off 6 bases at V and 1 base at J, with 3 bases between the two ends. CDR3 length: 11 amino acids. CDR3 sequence: CASRANTEAFF. The CDR3 DNA reads TGTGCCAGTAGGGCGAACACTGAAGCTTTCTTT. Filled out from reference TRBV19 and TRBJ1-1, the complete variable domain reads DGGITQSPKYLFRKEGQNVTLSCEQNLNHDAMYWYRQDPGQGLRLIYYSQIVNDFQKGDIAEGYSVSREKKESFPLTVTSAQKNPTAFYLCASRANTEAFFGQGTRLTVV.

V gene TRBV5-6 combines with J gene TRBJ2-7, with D possibly being TRBD2 (5 bases). Trimming cost V 0 bases and J 2 bases, with 9 bases left between them. This CDR3 comprises 14 residues. Germline CDR1 reads SGHDT; CDR2 reads YYEEEE. CDR3 sequence reads: CASSLGGSTYEQYF. DNA for the CDR3: TGTGCCAGCAGCTTGGGAGGGTCTACCTACGAGCAGTACTTC.

The gene calls are TRBV5-1 and TRBJ2-1, with D uncertain. Germline CDR1 reads SGHRS; CDR2 reads YFSETQ. Trimming took 4 bases from V and 6 from J, leaving 8 bases between them. The CDR3 sequence is 12 residues long. The DNA for the CDR3 is TGCGCCAGCAGCCTGACTTTCAATGAGCAGTTCTTC. It is translated as CASSLTFNEQFF.

A single count supports this clone. V usage is TRBV7-9 and J usage is TRBJ2-5; D is possibly TRBD2 (7 bases). Trimming removed 2 bases at V and 2 bases at J, with 18 bases between. CDR3 length: 17 amino acids. The germline V gene has CDR1 SEHNR and CDR2 FQNEAQ (reference sequence). The CDR3 DNA sequence: TGTGCCAGCAGCTTATCTGGCTTAGGGGGGGCACAAGAGACCCAGTACTTC. Protein sequence: CASSLSGLGGAQETQYF.

The V call is TRBV5-8, the J call TRBJ1-2; 11 positions agree with TRBD1. J gave up 6 bases and V 0 bases, and 4 bases lay outside the gene matches. CDR3 length: 15 amino acids. Germline CDR1 reads SGHTS; CDR2 reads YDEGEE. CDR3 nucleotides: TGTGCCAGCAGCTTGGGAACGGACAGGGGGCATGGCTACACCTTC. This codes for CASSLGTDRGHGYTF.

The chain is built from TRBV5-6 and TRBJ2-2; D is unclear. This CDR3 contains 11 residues. The V and J ends lost 0 bases and 6 bases respectively, with 0 bases between them. Looked up from germline, CDR1 is SGHDT and CDR2 is YYEEEE. DNA for the CDR3: TGTGCCAGCAGCTTGGCCGGGGAGCTGTTTTTT. Protein: CASSLAGELFF.

V and J are TRBV7-9 and TRBJ2-1; TRBD2 agrees at 7 bases. This CDR3 region has 15 residues. Germline CDR1 reads SEHNR; CDR2 reads FQNEAQ (reference sequence). The trim removed 4 bases at V and 6 bases at J, leaving 9 bases unmatched. CDR3 residues: CASSSRVGGINEQFF. Here the CDR3 DNA reads TGTGCCAGCAGCTCCCGCGTCGGGGGGATCAATGAGCAGTTCTTC.

This chain uses TRBV10-2 with TRBJ2-1, with 9 bases fitting TRBD2. Germline-derived CDR1 and CDR2 are WSHSY and SAAADI. V gave up 7 bases and J gave up 3 bases; unmatched junction bases: 4. The CDR3 loop spans 14 amino acids. The CDR3 loop reads CASTASGVYNEQFF. In DNA form, the CDR3 reads TGCGCCAGCACGGCTAGCGGGGTCTACAATGAGCAGTTCTTC.

The chain carries TRBV15 and TRBJ1-3; the match to TRBD1 covers 8 bases. Unmatched junction bases numbered 2, after V lost 3 bases and J lost 4 bases. Looked up from germline, CDR1 is LNHNV and CDR2 is YYDKDF (reference sequence). This CDR3 spans 14 amino acids. The CDR3 sequence: CATSSGQGGNTIYF. In DNA, the CDR3 is TGTGCCACCAGCAGCGGACAGGGAGGAAACACCATATATTTT.

The chain employs TRBV7-2 and TRBJ1-3; a weak D match, TRBD1 (5 bases). Trimming removed 2 bases at V and 2 bases at J, with 10 bases between. The CDR3 sequence is 15 residues long. CDR1 SGHTA and CDR2 FQGNSA come from the germline V gene. CDR3 region: CASSLRGNPGNTIYF. The CDR3 DNA follows: TGTGCCAGCAGCTTACGGGGGAACCCTGGAAACACCATATATTTT.

The chain uses TRBV7-9 and TRBJ2-7; 7 bases align to TRBD2. V trimming: 4 bases; J trimming: 1 base; junction bases outside the gene matches: 4. CDR3 size: 14 residues. From germline, CDR1 is SEHNR and CDR2 FQNEAQ (reference sequence). CDR3 sequence reads: CASSSSGASYEQYF. CDR3 coding DNA: TGTGCCAGCAGCTCCAGCGGGGCATCCTACGAGCAGTACTTC.

V gene TRBV2 combines with J gene TRBJ2-5; 7 bases are a match to TRBD2. Germline values: CDR1 SNHLY, CDR2 FYNNEI. The CDR3 runs to 12 residues. V was pared by 4 bases and J by 5 bases, with 1 base of the junction left unmatched. The CDR3 region is CASSGTSETQYF. In DNA form, the CDR3 reads TGTGCCAGCAGTGGGACTAGTGAGACCCAGTACTTC.